This T cell receptor beta chain emerged from a study of identical twins (dated by TCRdb to the mid-2010s). Concerning the study at large: The study deep-sequenced TCR alpha and beta repertoires from monozygotic twins, unrelated adults of various ages and cord blood to test whether fetal clonotypes persist. To rule out contamination, replicate twin experiments were performed at different times with different library preparation protocols.

The library relied on 5' RACE. The instrument given in TCRdb is Illumina HiSeq 2000. Template switching added a universal primer binding site, and the final cDNA carried a unique molecular identifier that allowed TCR cDNA molecules to be counted accurately. Specific primers in the conserved constant-segment region were used to synthesize first-strand cDNA for the TCR alpha and beta chains. Each cDNA library was double barcoded, with a SMART-Mk sample barcode plus Illumina barcodes, to control for contamination. TruSeq adapter sequences, together with Illumina sample barcodes, were added in two successive PCR steps. TCR alpha and beta cDNA libraries were sequenced on the Illumina HiSeq platform with custom primers. Per the source publication's procedure: Unique molecular identifiers were extracted from raw reads with MiGEC, and CDR3 positions were determined with MiXCR. For each individual, recombination models were inferred using an EM algorithm with the repgenHMM and IGoR tools. Shared clonotypes were analyzed with the tcR package in R, and sharing was normalized by the product of cloneset sizes. To study raw recombination without the effects of thymic and clonal selection, out-of-frame nonproductive sequences were analyzed. The raw public reads went through TCRdb reprocessing: fastp at Q25, MiXCR clone calling, in-frame beta chains kept. Identical CDR3 protein sequences are pooled into one entry, listed with their most common genes and DNA. TCRdb, not the original authors, processed these V and J calls. In this sample the table shows 200,000 to 300,000 distinct CDR3 sequences, 6% to 8.5% of which occur a single time. The ten most abundant clones make up around 5.4% of the sample.

This clonotype occurred a few times. The antigen it binds to is not known. Base qualities are not at hand, and no much larger clone is one base apart. General findings and caveats noted by the study authors: Zero-insertion analyses could be partly confounded by invariant T cells such as MAIT and iNKT, although diverse VJ usage argued against such confounding for most clonotypes. Because the same donors could not be followed over many years, the conclusions depended on cross-sectional statistical analysis. Out-of-frame TCR alpha sequences shared between twins showed an excess of low generation-probability sequences compared with coincidental sharing between unrelated individuals. Abundant cord blood beta clonotypes had fewer insertions, young adult naive repertoires showed a similar but weaker trend, and memory repertoires showed no such trend. In monozygotic twins, recombination models systematically underestimated out-of-frame TCR alpha sharing, but the models matched the sharing seen between unrelated individuals. Excess twin sharing in beta out-of-frame sequences was weaker because fewer shared sequences lowered the signal-to-noise ratio.

In the germline V gene (reference sequence), CDR1 corresponds to DFQATT and CDR2 to SNEGSKA. Germline trimming: 0 bases from V, 9 bases from J; junction bases outside gene matches: 18. Including the terminal cysteine and phenylalanine, the CDR3 comprises 17 residues. Of all the DNA, just the CDR3 is kept, 51 bases in frame from base 1. Every donor in the study was a healthy Caucasian. The twin cohort comprised three pairs of female monozygotic twins, all aged about 18 to 29 years. Positive isolation kits from Invitrogen were used to isolate CD4+ and CD8+ T cell populations. The same sample was also used in a study of yellow fever vaccine responses in identical twins. The second study's authors report: The T cell response to vaccination in identical twins was reported by the authors to appear partly convergent and partly personalized. In the study, vaccine-responding T cell clones were precisely tracked in identical twins.

The TCR sequence derives from a woman aged 18-30 years in good health. The sequenced sample consisted of CD8+ T cells sorted from blood. The sequence links TRBV20-1 to TRBJ2-3; 7 central nucleotides agree with TRBD1. The bases are TGCAGTGCTAGAGAACCAAATACTCGGGACAGTTACCCAACGCAGTATTTT. The translation is CSAREPNTRDSYPTQYF.